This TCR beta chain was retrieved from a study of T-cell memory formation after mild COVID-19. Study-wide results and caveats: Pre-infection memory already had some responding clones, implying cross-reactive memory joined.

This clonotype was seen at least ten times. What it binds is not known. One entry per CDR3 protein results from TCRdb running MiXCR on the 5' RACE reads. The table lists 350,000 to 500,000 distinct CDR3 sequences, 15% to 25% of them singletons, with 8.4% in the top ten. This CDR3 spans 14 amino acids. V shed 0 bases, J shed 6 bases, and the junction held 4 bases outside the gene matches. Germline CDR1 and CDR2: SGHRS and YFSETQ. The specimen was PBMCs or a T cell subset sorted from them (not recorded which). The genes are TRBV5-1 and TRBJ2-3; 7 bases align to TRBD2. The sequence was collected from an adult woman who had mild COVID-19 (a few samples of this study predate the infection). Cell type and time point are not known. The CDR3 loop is CASSLDGGLDTQYF. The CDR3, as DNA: TGCGCCAGCAGCTTGGACGGGGGGTTGGATACGCAGTATTTT.